This T cell receptor beta chain was documented in a study of T-cell reconstitution after alpha-beta-depleted transplantation in children. Regarding the study as a whole: Newly made T cells mostly supplied T-cell counts and diversity one year after transplant. Alpha-beta T cells about two months after transplant reportedly derived from several hundred expanded graft clones. Some patients' high day-60 TCRbeta diversity was attributed to recipient cells surviving conditioning.

For TCRbeta, the library was prepared with unique molecular identifiers. In TCRdb, the PCR reads were re-called with MiXCR into one record per CDR3 protein. The data show around 800,000 distinct CDR3 sequences, around 15% seen once. The CDR3 extends over 12 amino acids. The V and J ends lost 7 bases and 15 bases respectively, with 19 bases between them. Comment on this clonotype: The target antigen is unknown.

The chain joins TRBV12-3 or TRBV12-4 to TRBJ2-1; D may match TRBD1 or TRBD2 (5 bases each). The sequences come from PBMCs, mostly from graft donor cells, collected 360 days after TCRalphabeta/CD19-depleted stem cell transplant. The clonotype comes from a male patient under 18 who had a stem cell transplant for acute lymphoblastic leukemia, so the T cells may come from the graft donor. CDR3 DNA sequence: TGTGCCAGCACCCCTTTTGGGGGAAGGCCGTTCTTC. Protein product: CASTPFGGRPFF.